The 16 T cell receptor beta chains listed next were all sequenced from one sample in a study of blood T cell repertoires in COVID-19. Produced via immunoSEQ multiplex PCR; TCRdb's table is partial and in-frame only. Of around 99,000 clones in the sample, more than 65% were seen once. The sequenced sample was peripheral blood. All receptors derive from a woman of 80 years or more with active or convalescent COVID-19.

The rearrangement links TRBV3-1 (or the pseudogene TRBV3-2) to TRBJ2-1, with D perhaps matching TRBD1 (6 bases). This CDR3 region has 17 residues. V was pared by 2 bases and J by 6 bases, with 20 bases between. Per the germline V gene, CDR1 is LGHDT and CDR2 is YNNKEL (reference sequence). Here the CDR3 DNA reads TGTGCCAGCAGCCAATCTACAGGGAACGTTGGGGGCAATGAGCAGTTCTTC. Protein: CASSQSTGNVGGNEQFF.

The rearrangement links TRBV24-1 to TRBJ2-3, with 7 positions matching TRBD2. From germline, CDR1 is KGHDR and CDR2 SFDVKD. The CDR3 extends over 15 amino acids. V dropped 1 base and J dropped 8; count of bases not matched to a gene: 8. The CDR3 region has the DNA TGTGCCACCAGTGATTTCGGGGAGGGATTCGCTACGCAGTATTTT. It codes for CATSDFGEGFATQYF.

This rearrangement joins TRBV5-1 to TRBJ2-1, with TRBD2 matching over 10 bases. Germline values: CDR1 SGHRS, CDR2 YFSETQ. J gave up 7 bases and V 5 bases, and 9 bases lay outside the gene matches. This CDR3 has 15 residues. CDR3 loop: CASRETGTSANEQFF. The CDR3 DNA follows: TGCGCCAGCAGGGAAACAGGGACTAGCGCAAATGAGCAGTTCTTC.

J is TRBJ2-2 and V is TRBV7-2; perhaps TRBD1 as D (5 bases). Germline assignment: CDR1 SGHTA and CDR2 FQGNSA. V was shortened by 2 bases and J by 1 base, with 8 bases between the two germline ends. This CDR3 is 15 amino acids long. The CDR3: CASSLYQGNTGELFF. The CDR3 DNA is TGTGCCAGCAGCTTATACCAGGGGAACACCGGGGAGCTGTTTTTT.

The chain is built from TRBV19 and TRBJ1-5; possible D gene TRBD1, 5 bases. The germline V and J ends were trimmed by 1 base and 0 bases, with 13 bases remaining between them. Germline lookup yields CDR1 LNHDA and CDR2 SQIVND (reference sequence). The CDR3 is 17 amino acids. For the CDR3, the DNA is TGTGCCAGTAGTATAGGGGCAGGGCGATATAGCAATCAGCCCCAGCATTTT. Translated: CASSIGAGRYSNQPQHF.

The rearrangement uses TRBV5-6 and TRBJ2-5, with 11 bases matching TRBD2. This CDR3 spans 16 amino acids. The junction had 8 bases not matched to a gene; V was cut back by 2 bases and J by 5 bases. Germline V CDR1 and CDR2: SGHDT, YYEEEE. CDR3 nucleotide sequence: TGTGCCAGCAGCTTAGCAGTGGGACTAGCGGAGGAGACCCAGTACTTC. Residues: CASSLAVGLAEETQYF.

The chain has TRBV5-4 and TRBJ1-3; 10 bases map to TRBD1. The CDR3 extends over 15 amino acids. After removal of 4 bases from V and 0 bases from J, the junction contained 1 base not matched to a gene. Germline-derived CDR1 and CDR2 are SGHNT and YYREEE (reference sequence). Here the CDR3 DNA reads TGTGCCAGCAGCAGGACAGGGGGCTCTGGAAACACCATATATTTT. It translates to CASSRTGGSGNTIYF.

This sequence joins TRBV10-3 and TRBJ1-6; 8 bases agree with TRBD1. Trimming took 5 bases from V and 6 from J; bases not matched to a gene: 0. Germline-derived CDR1 and CDR2 are ENHRY and SYGVKD. The CDR3 consists of 13 residues. CDR3 nucleotide sequence: TGTGCCATCAGTACAGGGGGTAATTCACCCCTCCACTTT. It translates to CAISTGGNSPLHF.

This clone was observed once. The chain combines TRBV19 with TRBJ1-4, with 8 bases identical to TRBD1. Trimming at V came to 2 bases and at J to 7 bases, leaving 9 bases not matched to a gene. The germline gives CDR1 LNHDA, CDR2 SQIVND (reference sequence). The CDR3 spans 16 residues. The CDR3 region is CASSIKPGGRSEKLFF. The DNA of the CDR3 is TGTGCCAGTAGTATAAAGCCAGGGGGCCGGAGTGAAAAACTGTTTTTT.

This clone is a singleton in its sample. The chain carries TRBV12-3 or TRBV12-4 and TRBJ1-1; D is uncertain. Trimming took 5 bases from V and 1 from J, leaving 8 bases between them. The CDR3 extends over 13 amino acids. The CDR3 DNA reads as TGTGCCAGCAGTCTCACTCCGAACACTGAAGCTTTCTTT. Encoded protein: CASSLTPNTEAFF.

V is TRBV4-2 and J is TRBJ2-3; 7 nucleotides line up with TRBD1. Unmatched junction bases numbered 5, after V lost 5 bases and J lost 0 bases. The CDR3 totals 15 residues. The germline V gene encodes CDR1 LGHNA and CDR2 YNFKEQ. In DNA, the CDR3 is TGTGCCAGCAGCTACCGACAGGGAAGCACAGATACGCAGTATTTT. Protein: CASSYRQGSTDTQYF.

The chain links TRBV11-2 to TRBJ2-5, with 7 bases identical to TRBD2. The trim removed 3 bases at V and 1 base at J, leaving 5 bases unmatched. The CDR3 extends over 15 amino acids. Germline loops: CDR1 SGHAT, CDR2 FQNNGV. CDR3 DNA sequence: TGTGCCAGCAGCTTGGATAGCGGGCCCCAAGAGACCCAGTACTTC. This gives the protein CASSLDSGPQETQYF.

This clone was seen more than once but under ten times. V and J are TRBV9 and TRBJ1-6; 7 bases fit TRBD1. Looked up from germline, CDR1 is SGDLS and CDR2 is YYNGEE. V gave up 3 bases and J gave up 3 bases; unmatched junction bases: 6. This CDR3 has 16 residues. The DNA of the CDR3 is TGTGCCAGCAGCGGTTACAGGGGTCTCTATAATTCACCCCTCCACTTT. Amino acids: CASSGYRGLYNSPLHF.

This rearrangement joins TRBV2 to TRBJ1-2, with D uncertain. This CDR3 is 14 amino acids long. Germline-derived CDR1 and CDR2 are SNHLY and FYNNEI. V was cut by 1 base and J by 4 bases, with 10 bases left in between. The DNA of the CDR3 is TGTGCCAGCAGTGAAGGAGCGCCCGGCTATGGCTACACCTTC. Amino acids: CASSEGAPGYGYTF.

This sequence joins TRBV6-5 and TRBJ2-5; D is possibly TRBD2 (5 bases). The V end was cut by 8 bases, the J end by 2 bases, with 18 bases between. The V gene's germline CDR1 is MNHEY and CDR2 SVGAGI. The CDR3 consists of 15 residues. The DNA for the CDR3 is TGTGCCAGCTCCTTTGGCAGCGGAGAACAAGAGACCCAGTACTTC. It specifies CASSFGSGEQETQYF.

V usage is TRBV6-5 and J usage is TRBJ2-7; TRBD1 aligns across 9 bases. Germline values: CDR1 MNHEY, CDR2 SVGAGI. CDR3 length equals 14 residues. After removal of 7 bases from V and 7 bases from J, the junction contained 11 bases not matched to a gene. This chain's CDR3 is CASTIQGAAGEQYF. DNA for the CDR3: TGTGCCAGCACAATACAGGGGGCTGCGGGTGAGCAGTACTTC.